The next 27 T cell receptor beta chains were all read from a single sample in a study of blood T cell repertoires in COVID-19. Profiling relied on immunoSEQ multiplex PCR, and the TCRdb table lists in-frame clones only, not all of them. The sample includes around 400,000 clones, 87% of them seen just once. The sequenced sample consisted of peripheral blood. These TCRs come from an older woman with COVID-19, enrolled during active disease.

The rearrangement uses TRBV6-5 and TRBJ1-6, with a weak D call TRBD1 (5 bases). Trimming took off 7 bases at V and 7 bases at J, with 11 bases between the two ends. Germline assignment: CDR1 MNHEY and CDR2 SVGAGI. The CDR3 extends over 13 amino acids. The CDR3 loop is CASMRDGNSPLHF. The CDR3 region has the DNA TGTGCCAGCATGCGGGACGGGAATTCACCCCTCCACTTT.

This clone occurred a few times. The chain is built from TRBV2 and TRBJ1-5; D gene unclear. Germline loops: CDR1 SNHLY, CDR2 FYNNEI. The CDR3 loop spans 14 amino acids. V lost 5 bases, J lost 5 bases, and 13 bases lay in between. CDR3 sequence: CASSLDMIHQPQHF. CDR3 DNA sequence: TGTGCCAGCAGTCTTGACATGATCCATCAGCCCCAGCATTTT.

This sequence joins TRBV11-2 and TRBJ2-2; D uncertain. Per germline, CDR1 SGHAT and CDR2 FQNNGV. V lost 5 bases and J 0 bases, leaving 16 bases between the germline ends. The CDR3 totals 17 residues. Here the CDR3 reads CASSPWRFAANTGELFF. In nucleotides, the CDR3 is TGTGCCAGCAGCCCTTGGCGGTTTGCCGCGAACACCGGGGAGCTGTTTTTT.

The V gene is TRBV28, the J gene TRBJ2-5; D is perhaps TRBD2 (5 bases). Germline CDR1 is MDHEN and CDR2 is SYDVKM. Trimming removed 3 bases at V and 2 bases at J, with 19 bases between. This CDR3 has 17 amino acids. CDR3 sequence: CASSFTRAGLKQETQYF. The CDR3 DNA follows: TGTGCCAGCAGTTTCACGCGGGCAGGCCTAAAACAAGAGACCCAGTACTTC.

This chain uses TRBV5-8 with TRBJ1-2; D unclear. From germline, CDR1 is SGHTS and CDR2 YDEGEE. The V and J ends lost 1 base and 5 bases respectively, with 9 bases between them. The CDR3 sequence is 13 residues long. CDR3 sequence (DNA): TGTGCCAGCAGCTTGAATAACCGGTATGGCTACACCTTC. It encodes CASSLNNRYGYTF.

The J gene is TRBJ2-7, the V gene TRBV5-5, with 7 nucleotides matching TRBD1. Losses at the gene ends were 2 bases for V and 2 bases for J; bases not matched to a gene: 4. The CDR3 has 14 residues. The V gene's germline CDR1 is SGHKS and CDR2 YYEKEE (reference sequence). CDR3 DNA: TGTGCCAGCAGCTTTCAAGGGGGCCCCTACGAGCAGTACTTC. Protein sequence: CASSFQGGPYEQYF.

There are a few counts of this clone. This rearrangement joins TRBV7-9 to TRBJ1-1, with 9 bases lining up with TRBD1. With V trimmed by 5 bases and J by 4 bases, 11 bases remained unmatched. The CDR3 is 16 residues long. Germline CDR1 and CDR2: SEHNR and FQNEAQ (reference sequence). The CDR3 nucleotides read TGTGCCAGCAGCCCACAGGGGGCCCGGGCTGCCACTGAAGCTTTCTTT. It codes for CASSPQGARAATEAFF.

The gene calls are TRBV4-2 and TRBJ1-1, with 11 positions matching TRBD1. This CDR3 comprises 23 residues. The germline gives CDR1 LGHNA, CDR2 YNFKEQ. Trimming at V came to 4 bases and at J to 0 bases, leaving 25 bases not matched to a gene. The DNA for the CDR3 is TGTGCCAGCAGCCCGACTCGGGAATCTCGGACAGGGGGCTTAAGGGGAATGAACACTGAAGCTTTCTTT. Its protein product is CASSPTRESRTGGLRGMNTEAFF.

V usage is TRBV11-2 and J usage is TRBJ1-6; TRBD1 might be the D (5 bases). Trimming took off 0 bases at V and 5 bases at J, with 14 bases between the two ends. Germline CDR1 and CDR2: SGHAT and FQNNGV. CDR3 length: 17 amino acids. The CDR3 protein is CASSLDGGTANNSPLHF. For the CDR3, the DNA is TGTGCCAGCAGCTTAGATGGCGGGACGGCTAATAATTCACCCCTCCACTTT.

The chain is built from TRBV4-1 and TRBJ2-1; the match to TRBD2 covers 8 bases. Germline V gives CDR1 MGHRA, CDR2 YSYEKL. V lost 1 base to trimming and J lost 3 bases; unmatched junction nucleotides: 14. The CDR3 covers 19 residues. The CDR3 bases are TGCGCCAGCAGCCAAGCAGCCCGAGGGCGCGGGGGGCACTACAATGAGCAGTTCTTC. Its protein product is CASSQAARGRGGHYNEQFF.

The CDR3 region is CASSPRGYYGYTF. For the CDR3, the DNA is TGTGCCAGCAGTCCTAGGGGTTACTATGGCTACACCTTC. The chain recombines TRBV12-3 or TRBV12-4 with TRBJ1-2; TRBD1 might be the D (5 bases). Trimming took 5 bases from V and 3 from J, leaving 10 bases between them. The CDR3 contains 13 residues.

This chain connects TRBV3-1 (or the pseudogene TRBV3-2) to TRBJ2-2; D unresolved. V was trimmed by 1 base and J by 5 bases, leaving 5 bases between them. From germline, CDR1 is LGHDT and CDR2 YNNKEL (reference sequence). The CDR3 has 13 residues. The DNA for the CDR3 is TGTGCCAGCAGCCAAGCCGGGACCGGGGAGCTGTTTTTT. Translating it yields CASSQAGTGELFF.

The J gene is TRBJ2-1, the V gene TRBV27, with D hard to call. The CDR3 covers 14 residues. CDR1 is MNHEY and CDR2 is SMNVEV in the germline V gene (reference sequence). The germline V and J ends were trimmed by 2 bases and 4 bases, with 9 bases remaining between them. CDR3 amino acids: CASSLTDLYNEQFF. The DNA for the CDR3 is TGTGCCAGCAGTTTAACAGACCTATACAATGAGCAGTTCTTC.

The chain's CDR3 is CASSVAGGGYTF. CDR3 sequence (DNA): TGTGCCAGCAGCGTAGCTGGGGGCGGCTACACCTTC. The chain recombines TRBV9 with TRBJ1-2; maybe TRBD1 (6 bases). The V gene lost 0 bases and the J gene lost 8 bases, with 8 bases spanning the gap. Germline V lookup: CDR1 SGDLS, CDR2 YYNGEE. There are 12 residues in the CDR3.

This clone was detected only once. The J gene is TRBJ1-3, the V gene TRBV7-8; 7 bases align to TRBD1. J lost 3 bases, V lost 5 bases, and 7 bases had no gene match. CDR3 length: 15 residues. CDR1 SGHVS and CDR2 FQNEAQ come from the germline V gene. CDR3 sequence (DNA): TGTGCCAGCAGCGCCACAGACAGGGTTGGAAACACCATATATTTT. This gives the protein CASSATDRVGNTIYF.

The rearrangement links TRBV19 to TRBJ1-5, with 7 bases fitting TRBD1. Germline V lookup: CDR1 LNHDA, CDR2 SQIVND (reference sequence). The CDR3 extends over 16 amino acids. The ends lost 6 bases at V and 1 base at J; junction bases unmatched: 9. The CDR3 nucleotides are TGTGCCAGTAGCAGGGGGGCGAGAGGGAGCAATCAGCCCCAGCATTTT. The encoded protein is CASSRGARGSNQPQHF. The full variable domain, completed using reference TRBV19 and TRBJ1-5, is DGGITQSPKYLFRKEGQNVTLSCEQNLNHDAMYWYRQDPGQGLRLIYYSQIVNDFQKGDIAEGYSVSREKKESFPLTVTSAQKNPTAFYLCASSRGARGSNQPQHFGDGTRLSIL.

The gene calls are TRBV6-4 and TRBJ2-3; TRBD2 agrees at 10 bases. The CDR3 covers 16 residues. J gave up 5 bases and V 2 bases, and 7 bases lay outside the gene matches. Germline V gives CDR1 MRHNA, CDR2 SNTAGT. The DNA for the CDR3 is TGTGCCAGCAGTGACGGAGCAGCGGGGGGGGTAGATACGCAGTATTTT. This translates into CASSDGAAGGVDTQYF.

J is TRBJ1-1 and V is TRBV10-3; the match to TRBD1 covers 10 bases. The CDR3 has 14 residues. V gave up 6 bases and J gave up 3 bases; unmatched junction bases: 4. CDR1 is ENHRY, CDR2 SYGVKD, per germline. CDR3 nucleotides: TGTGCCATCAGCGGGACAGGGGCGGACACTGAAGCTTTCTTT. Protein sequence: CAISGTGADTEAFF.

This chain uses TRBV7-2 with TRBJ1-1, with D possibly being TRBD1 (5 bases). This CDR3 is built from 13 residues. The ends were cut back, 5 bases at V and 7 bases at J, with 14 bases in the middle. Germline V CDR1 and CDR2: SGHTA, FQGNSA. The CDR3 is CASSIRRGSEAFF. CDR3 DNA sequence: TGTGCCAGCAGCATCCGTCGGGGGAGTGAAGCTTTCTTT.

This chain uses TRBV2 with TRBJ1-5; weak D call: TRBD1 (5 bases). Germline V CDR1 and CDR2: SNHLY, FYNNEI. The V end was cut by 6 bases, the J end by 7 bases, with 13 bases between. The CDR3 consists of 13 residues. The chain's CDR3 is CASRTEVGQPQHF. The CDR3 nucleotides are TGTGCCAGCAGGACAGAAGTTGGGCAGCCCCAGCATTTT.

The gene calls are TRBV21-1 and TRBJ2-7; the D call of TRBD1 is as the table states it, not checked on the DNA. TRBV21-1 corresponds to a pseudogene. The CDR3 spans 18 residues. The CDR3 DNA reads as TGTGCCAGCAATTCACCGGGACAGGGTTCCCTGTACTCCTACGAGCAGTACTTC. Its protein is CASNSPGQGSLYSYEQYF.

The chain links TRBV28 to TRBJ1-4; TRBD1 matches at 10 bases. J lost 8 bases, V lost 6 bases, and 6 bases had no gene match. Germline V CDR1 and CDR2: MDHEN, SYDVKM. The CDR3 totals 14 residues. The CDR3 DNA is TGTGCCAGCAGCCCCGACAGGGGGCGGGAAAAACTGTTTTTT. This sequence encodes CASSPDRGREKLFF.

This rearrangement joins TRBV19 to TRBJ1-2; possibly TRBD1 for D (6 bases). Germline values: CDR1 LNHDA, CDR2 SQIVND (reference sequence). The V gene lost 3 bases and the J gene lost 7 bases, with 15 bases spanning the gap. The CDR3 sequence is 14 residues long. CDR3 coding DNA: TGTGCCAGTAGTATTGGCAGGGGAATGGTTGGCTACACCTTC. Translation gives CASSIGRGMVGYTF.

The chain recombines TRBV5-6 with TRBJ1-3; D uncertain. The CDR3 extends over 15 amino acids. The ends were cut back, 1 base at V and 0 bases at J, with 8 bases in the middle. Germline values: CDR1 SGHDT, CDR2 YYEEEE. In DNA, the CDR3 is TGTGCCAGCAGCTTGACACAGAGCTCTGGAAACACCATATATTTT. Protein product: CASSLTQSSGNTIYF. The variable domain in full, completed from reference TRBV5-6 and TRBJ1-3, reads DAGVTQSPTHLIKTRGQQVTLRCSPKSGHDTVSWYQQALGQGPQFIFQYYEEEERQRGNFPDRFSGHQFPNYSSELNVNALLLGDSALYLCASSLTQSSGNTIYFGEGSWLTVV.

The rearrangement uses TRBV15 and TRBJ2-7, with 10 bases fitting TRBD1. The V gene end was trimmed by 0 bases and the J gene end by 7 bases; junction bases not matched to a gene: 12. This CDR3 region has 17 residues. CDR1 and CDR2 (germline): LNHNV, YYDKDF (reference sequence). The CDR3 nucleotides are TGTGCCACCAGCAGAGATTCCTGGGACAGGGGTGCTCGGGAGCAGTACTTC. This translates into CATSRDSWDRGAREQYF.

This chain connects TRBV5-1 to TRBJ2-7; D remains unclear. V was pared by 4 bases and J by 0 bases, with 8 bases between. This CDR3 spans 13 amino acids. Germline V gene data show CDR1 as SGHRS and CDR2 as YFSETQ. In DNA form, the CDR3 reads TGCGCCAGCAGCGTGCGGAACTCCTACGAGCAGTACTTC. It codes for CASSVRNSYEQYF.

The rearrangement links TRBV5-1 to TRBJ2-7, with no clear D. V was clipped by 1 base and J by 2 bases, with 10 bases between them. The germline V gene has CDR1 SGHRS and CDR2 YFSETQ. This CDR3 is built from 14 residues. The CDR3 reads CASSLNLVPYEQYF. CDR3 bases: TGCGCCAGCAGCTTGAACCTAGTACCCTACGAGCAGTACTTC.